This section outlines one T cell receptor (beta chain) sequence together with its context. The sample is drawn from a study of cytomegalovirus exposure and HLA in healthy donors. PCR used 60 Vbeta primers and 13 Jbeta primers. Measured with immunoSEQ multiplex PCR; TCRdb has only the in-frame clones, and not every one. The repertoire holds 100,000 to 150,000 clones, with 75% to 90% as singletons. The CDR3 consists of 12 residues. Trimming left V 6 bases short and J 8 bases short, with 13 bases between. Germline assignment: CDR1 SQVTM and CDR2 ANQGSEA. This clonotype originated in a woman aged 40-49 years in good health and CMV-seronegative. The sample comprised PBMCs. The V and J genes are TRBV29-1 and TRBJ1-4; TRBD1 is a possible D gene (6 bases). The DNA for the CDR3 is TGCAGCGTCACCCTCGACAGGGAAAAACTGTTTTTT. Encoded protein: CSVTLDREKLFF. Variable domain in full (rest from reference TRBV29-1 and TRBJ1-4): SAVISQKPSRDICQRGTSLTIQCQVDSQVTMMFWYRQQPGQSLTLIATANQGSEATYESGFVIDKFPISRPNLTFSTLTVSNMSPEDSSIYLCSVTLDREKLFFGSGTQLSVL.